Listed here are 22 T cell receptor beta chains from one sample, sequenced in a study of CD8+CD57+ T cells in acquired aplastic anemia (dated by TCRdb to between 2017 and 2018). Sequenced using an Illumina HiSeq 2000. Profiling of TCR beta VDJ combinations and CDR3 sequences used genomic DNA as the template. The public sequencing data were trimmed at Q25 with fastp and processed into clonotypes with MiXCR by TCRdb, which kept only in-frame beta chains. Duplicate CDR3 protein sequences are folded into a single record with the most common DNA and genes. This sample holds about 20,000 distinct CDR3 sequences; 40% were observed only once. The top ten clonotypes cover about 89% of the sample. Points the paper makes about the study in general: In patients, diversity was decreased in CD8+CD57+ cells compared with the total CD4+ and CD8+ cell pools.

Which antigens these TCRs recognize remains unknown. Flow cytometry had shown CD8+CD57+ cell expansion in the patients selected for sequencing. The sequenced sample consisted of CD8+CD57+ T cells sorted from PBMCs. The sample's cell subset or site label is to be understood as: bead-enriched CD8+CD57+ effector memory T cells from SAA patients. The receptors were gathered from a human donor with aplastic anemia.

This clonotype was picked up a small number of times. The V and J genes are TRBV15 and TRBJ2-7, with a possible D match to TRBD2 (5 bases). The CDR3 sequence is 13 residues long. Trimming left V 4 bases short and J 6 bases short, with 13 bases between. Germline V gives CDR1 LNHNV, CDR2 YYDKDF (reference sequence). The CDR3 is CATSIRLPAEQYF. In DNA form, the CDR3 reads TGTGCCACCAGCATCCGACTACCCGCCGAGCAGTACTTC.

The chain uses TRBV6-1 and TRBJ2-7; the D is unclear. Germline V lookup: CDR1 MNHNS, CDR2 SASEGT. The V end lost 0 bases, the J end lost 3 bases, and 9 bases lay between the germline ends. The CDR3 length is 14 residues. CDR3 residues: CASSEAQDRYEQYF. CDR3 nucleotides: TGTGCCAGCAGTGAAGCGCAGGATCGCTACGAGCAGTACTTC.

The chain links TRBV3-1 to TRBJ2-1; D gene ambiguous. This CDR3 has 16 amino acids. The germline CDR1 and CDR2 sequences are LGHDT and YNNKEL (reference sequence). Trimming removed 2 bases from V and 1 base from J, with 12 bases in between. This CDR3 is CASSQSNGFSYNEQFF. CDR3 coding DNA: TGTGCCAGCAGCCAAAGTAACGGCTTTTCCTACAATGAGCAGTTCTTC.

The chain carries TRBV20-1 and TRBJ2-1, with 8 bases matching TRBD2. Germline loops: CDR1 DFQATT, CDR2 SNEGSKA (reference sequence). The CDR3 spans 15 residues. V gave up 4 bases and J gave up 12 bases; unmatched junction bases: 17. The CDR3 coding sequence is TGCAGTGCTAAACAGGGACTAGAAAAATACAGTGGGCAGTTCTTC. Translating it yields CSAKQGLEKYSGQFF.

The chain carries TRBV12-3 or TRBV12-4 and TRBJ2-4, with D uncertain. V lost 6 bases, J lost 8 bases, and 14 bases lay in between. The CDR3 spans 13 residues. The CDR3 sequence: CASRKIGLDIQYF. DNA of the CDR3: TGTGCCAGCAGAAAGATCGGGTTGGACATTCAGTACTTC.

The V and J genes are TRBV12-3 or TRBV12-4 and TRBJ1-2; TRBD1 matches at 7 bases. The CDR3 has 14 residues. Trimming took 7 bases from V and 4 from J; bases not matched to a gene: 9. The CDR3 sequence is CASTLVAGGYGYTF. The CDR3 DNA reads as TGTGCCAGCACCCTAGTCGCAGGGGGCTATGGCTACACCTTC.

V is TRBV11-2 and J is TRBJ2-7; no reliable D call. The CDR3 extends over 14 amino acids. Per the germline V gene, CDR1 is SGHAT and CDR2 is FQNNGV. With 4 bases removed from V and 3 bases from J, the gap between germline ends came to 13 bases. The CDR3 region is CASSYSVPSYEQYV. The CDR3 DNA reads TGTGCCAGCAGCTACAGTGTCCCGAGCTACGAGCAGTACGTC.

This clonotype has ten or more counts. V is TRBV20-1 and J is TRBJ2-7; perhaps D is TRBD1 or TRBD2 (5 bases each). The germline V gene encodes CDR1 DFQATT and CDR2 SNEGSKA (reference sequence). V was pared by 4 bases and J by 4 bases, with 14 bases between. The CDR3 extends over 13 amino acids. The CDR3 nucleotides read TGCAGTGCTAAACTAGTGGGGCGGTACGAGCAGTACTTC. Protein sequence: CSAKLVGRYEQYF.

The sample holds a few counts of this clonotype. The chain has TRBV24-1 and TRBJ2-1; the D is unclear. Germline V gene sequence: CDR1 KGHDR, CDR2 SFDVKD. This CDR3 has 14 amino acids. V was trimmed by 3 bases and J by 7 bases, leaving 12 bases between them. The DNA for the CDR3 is TGTGCCACCAGTGATCAGCTAAACAATAATGAGCAGTTCTTC. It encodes CATSDQLNNNEQFF.

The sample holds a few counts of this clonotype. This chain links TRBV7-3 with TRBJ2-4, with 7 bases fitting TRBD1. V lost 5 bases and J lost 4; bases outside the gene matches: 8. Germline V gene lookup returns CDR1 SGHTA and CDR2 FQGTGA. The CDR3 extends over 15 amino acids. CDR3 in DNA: TGTGCCAGCAGCGTACTCGGGACAGTAAAAAACATTCAGTACTTC. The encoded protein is CASSVLGTVKNIQYF.

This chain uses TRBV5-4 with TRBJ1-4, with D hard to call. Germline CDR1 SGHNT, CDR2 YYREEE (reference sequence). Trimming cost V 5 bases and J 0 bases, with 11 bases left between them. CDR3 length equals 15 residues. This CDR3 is CASSSYGATNEKLFF. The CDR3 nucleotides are TGTGCCAGCAGTTCCTACGGAGCAACTAATGAAAAACTGTTTTTT.

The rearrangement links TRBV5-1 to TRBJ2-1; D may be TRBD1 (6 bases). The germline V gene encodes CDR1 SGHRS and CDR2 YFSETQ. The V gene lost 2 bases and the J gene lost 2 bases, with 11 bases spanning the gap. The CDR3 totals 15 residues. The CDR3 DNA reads TGCGCCAGCAGCTTAACCAGGGACACCTACAATGAGCAGTTCTTC. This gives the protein CASSLTRDTYNEQFF.

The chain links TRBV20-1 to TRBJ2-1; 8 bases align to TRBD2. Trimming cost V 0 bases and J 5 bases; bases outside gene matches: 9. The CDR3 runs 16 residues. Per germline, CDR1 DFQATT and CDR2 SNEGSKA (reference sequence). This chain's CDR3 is CSARDLSERGNNEQFF. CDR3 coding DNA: TGCAGTGCTAGAGATCTGAGCGAGCGGGGGAACAATGAGCAGTTCTTC.

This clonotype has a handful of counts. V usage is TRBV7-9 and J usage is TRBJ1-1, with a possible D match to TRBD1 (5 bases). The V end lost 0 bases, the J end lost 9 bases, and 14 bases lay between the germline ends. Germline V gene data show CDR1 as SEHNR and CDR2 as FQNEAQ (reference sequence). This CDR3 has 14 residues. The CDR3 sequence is CASSLAIDRTQAFF. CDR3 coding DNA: TGTGCCAGCAGCTTAGCGATAGACAGAACGCAAGCTTTCTTT.

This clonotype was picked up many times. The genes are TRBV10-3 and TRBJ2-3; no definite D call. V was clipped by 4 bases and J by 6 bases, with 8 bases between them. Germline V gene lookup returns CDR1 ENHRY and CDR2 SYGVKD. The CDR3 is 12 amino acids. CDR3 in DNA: TGTGCCATCAGTGTTGGGCGGGATACGCAGTATTTT. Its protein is CAISVGRDTQYF.

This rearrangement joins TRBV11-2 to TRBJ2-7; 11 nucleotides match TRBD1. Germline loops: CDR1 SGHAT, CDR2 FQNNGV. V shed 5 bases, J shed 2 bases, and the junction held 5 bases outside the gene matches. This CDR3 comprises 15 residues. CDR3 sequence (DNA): TGTGCCAGCAGCGGGGGGGACAGGGGGACCTACGAGCAGTACTTC. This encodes CASSGGDRGTYEQYF.

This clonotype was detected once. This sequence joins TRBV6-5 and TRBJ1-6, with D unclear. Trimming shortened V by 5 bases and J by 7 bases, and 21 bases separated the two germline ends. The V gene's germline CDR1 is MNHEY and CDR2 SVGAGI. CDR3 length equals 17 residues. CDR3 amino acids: CASSPSSRPGRNSPLHF. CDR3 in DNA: TGTGCCAGCAGTCCCTCCTCCCGGCCGGGGAGAAATTCACCCCTCCACTTT.

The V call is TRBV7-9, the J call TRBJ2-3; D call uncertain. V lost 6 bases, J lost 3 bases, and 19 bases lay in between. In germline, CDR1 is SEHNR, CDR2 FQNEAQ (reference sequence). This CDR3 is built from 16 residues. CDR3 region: CASSYGPQRSTDTQYF. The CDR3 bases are TGTGCCAGCAGTTATGGACCACAACGCTCGACAGATACGCAGTATTTT.

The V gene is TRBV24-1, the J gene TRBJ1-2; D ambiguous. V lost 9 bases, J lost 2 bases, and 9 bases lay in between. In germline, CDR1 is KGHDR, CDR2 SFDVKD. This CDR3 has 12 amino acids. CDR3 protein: CATSPGNYGYTF. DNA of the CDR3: TGTGCCACCTCCCCGGGGAACTATGGCTACACCTTC.

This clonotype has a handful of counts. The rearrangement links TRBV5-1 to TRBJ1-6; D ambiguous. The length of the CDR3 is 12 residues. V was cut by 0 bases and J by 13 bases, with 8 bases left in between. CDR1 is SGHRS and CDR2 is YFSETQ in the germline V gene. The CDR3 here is CASSLVGGPLHF. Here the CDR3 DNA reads TGCGCCAGCAGCTTGGTGGGAGGGCCCCTCCACTTT. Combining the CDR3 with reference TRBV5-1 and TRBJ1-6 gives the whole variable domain KAGVTQTPRYLIKTRGQQVTLSCSPISGHRSVSWYQQTPGQGLQFLFEYFSETQRNKGNFPGRFSGRQFSNSRSEMNVSTLELGDSALYLCASSLVGGPLHFGNGTRLTVT.

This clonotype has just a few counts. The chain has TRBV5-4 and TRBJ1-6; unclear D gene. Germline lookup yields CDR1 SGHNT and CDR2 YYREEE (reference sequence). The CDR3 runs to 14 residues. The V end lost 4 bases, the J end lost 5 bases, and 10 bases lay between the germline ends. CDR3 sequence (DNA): TGTGCCAGCAGCGCGGACTTTAATAATTCACCCCTCCACTTT. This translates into CASSADFNNSPLHF.

Here the CDR3 reads CASSSDLTGELFF. The CDR3 DNA sequence: TGTGCCAGCAGTTCGGACCTCACCGGGGAGCTGTTTTTT. J is TRBJ2-2 and V is TRBV12-3 or TRBV12-4; D gene ambiguous. This CDR3 contains 13 residues. With 4 bases removed from V and 4 bases from J, the gap between germline ends came to 7 bases.